The 29 T cell receptor beta chains given below trace back to one sample, sequenced in a study of metastatic and nonmetastatic thyroid tumors (dated by TCRdb to 2020 to 2022). None of the patients had been given any treatment before thyroid surgery. Library preparation used PCR. The reads were generated on an Illumina HiSeq 4000. The public reads were run again by TCRdb, first through fastp at Q25 and then through MiXCR, and only productive beta chains were kept. This sample holds about 5,000 clones; approximately 30% were observed only once. Clones ranked in the top ten supply 20% to 25% of the sample. The sequenced sample was adjacent normal tissue. All receptors come from a female donor with papillary thyroid cancer or a benign thyroid nodule (not recorded which). Some clones in this sample may be carry-over from other donors' samples.

This clone has only a few counts. The rearrangement joins TRBV12-3 or TRBV12-4 to TRBJ1-1; D uncertain. The CDR3 runs 14 residues. Trimming cost V 7 bases and J 4 bases, with 16 bases left between them. The CDR3 is CASTFAGLGTEAFF. CDR3 coding DNA: TGTGCCAGCACATTTGCGGGGTTGGGCACTGAAGCTTTCTTT.

J is TRBJ1-4 and V is TRBV7-9, with no clear D. From germline, CDR1 is SEHNR and CDR2 FQNEAQ (reference sequence). This CDR3 has 13 amino acids. V was shortened by 5 bases and J by 7 bases, with 11 bases between the two germline ends. CDR3 nucleotide sequence: TGTGCCAGCAGCCGGGCCGGTGGTGAAAAACTGTTTTTT. Amino acids: CASSRAGGEKLFF.

There are a few counts of this clone. The DNA of the CDR3 is TGTGCCAGCAGTGATTCAATTTGGACTGAAGCTTTCTTT. It codes for CASSDSIWTEAFF. The chain recombines TRBV6-1 with TRBJ1-1; D uncertain. Per the germline V gene, CDR1 is MNHNS and CDR2 is SASEGT. The V gene lost 3 bases and the J gene lost 5 bases, with 10 bases spanning the gap. This CDR3 has 13 amino acids.

The CDR3: CASSLTGGSNQPQHF. The CDR3 DNA reads as TGCGCCAGCAGCTTGACAGGAGGTAGCAATCAGCCCCAGCATTTT. The rearrangement links TRBV5-1 to TRBJ1-5; D is possibly TRBD1 (5 bases). The CDR3 covers 15 residues. CDR1 is SGHRS and CDR2 is YFSETQ in the germline V gene. Between the trimmed V and J ends, which lost 1 base and 0 bases, there was a span of 8 bases.

Here the CDR3 DNA reads TGTGCCAGCAGCTTTAGGGCGCGGGAGACCCAGTACTTC. This translates into CASSFRARETQYF. V gene TRBV11-2 combines with J gene TRBJ2-5; no firm D call. V was shortened by 3 bases and J by 5 bases, with 10 bases between the two germline ends. CDR1 is SGHAT and CDR2 is FQNNGV in the germline V gene. The CDR3 length is 13 residues.

J is TRBJ2-7 and V is TRBV20-1; TRBD2 matches 12 bases. The CDR3 runs 15 residues. CDR1 and CDR2 from the germline V gene are DFQATT and SNEGSKA (reference sequence). V shed 6 bases, J shed 4 bases, and the junction held 10 bases outside the gene matches. CDR3 sequence reads: CSAQLAGGTQYEQYF. Written as DNA, the CDR3 is TGCAGTGCCCAACTAGCGGGAGGCACCCAATACGAGCAGTACTTC.

The rearrangement uses TRBV20-1 and TRBJ2-2; possible D gene TRBD1, 5 bases. V gave up 1 base and J gave up 2 bases, with 8 bases separating them. This CDR3 is built from 14 residues. CDR1 and CDR2 from the germline V gene are DFQATT and SNEGSKA (reference sequence). CDR3 region: CSARGGQNTGELFF. CDR3 coding DNA: TGCAGTGCTAGAGGGGGCCAAAACACCGGGGAGCTGTTTTTT.

The genes are TRBV11-2 and TRBJ2-3; the match to TRBD2 covers 8 bases. The CDR3 is made up of 16 amino acids. From germline, CDR1 is SGHAT and CDR2 FQNNGV. V shed 5 bases, J shed 4 bases, and the junction held 11 bases outside the gene matches. Here the CDR3 reads CASSRGSGRVPDTQYF. The CDR3 nucleotides are TGTGCCAGCAGCCGGGGGAGCGGGAGAGTCCCAGATACGCAGTATTTT.

The chain joins TRBV5-1 to TRBJ1-2; 8 bases agree with TRBD1. V dropped 4 bases and J dropped 8; count of bases not matched to a gene: 4. This CDR3 has 12 residues. Germline V CDR1 and CDR2: SGHRS, YFSETQ. The CDR3 loop reads CASSRDRGGYTF. CDR3 nucleotides: TGCGCCAGCAGCAGAGACAGGGGCGGCTACACCTTC. Together with reference TRBV5-1 and TRBJ1-2, the CDR3 gives the full variable domain: KAGVTQTPRYLIKTRGQQVTLSCSPISGHRSVSWYQQTPGQGLQFLFEYFSETQRNKGNFPGRFSGRQFSNSRSEMNVSTLELGDSALYLCASSRDRGGYTFGSGTRLTVV.

Only a few counts were recorded for this clone. The chain is built from TRBV27 and TRBJ1-1, with D tentatively TRBD1 (6 bases). Germline lookup yields CDR1 MNHEY and CDR2 SMNVEV (reference sequence). With 4 bases removed from V and 4 bases from J, the gap between germline ends came to 19 bases. The CDR3 consists of 16 residues. CDR3: CASSSSGVPTGTEAFF. The CDR3 bases are TGTGCCAGCAGTTCTTCAGGGGTCCCTACGGGCACTGAAGCTTTCTTT.

V gene TRBV5-1 combines with J gene TRBJ2-7; D remains ambiguous. In germline, CDR1 is SGHRS, CDR2 YFSETQ. Trimming took 3 bases from V and 3 from J, leaving 4 bases between them. The CDR3 spans 11 residues. This CDR3 reads CASSSSYEQYF. In nucleotides, the CDR3 is TGCGCCAGCAGCTCCAGCTACGAGCAGTACTTC. The entire variable domain, with the rest obtained from reference TRBV5-1 and TRBJ2-7, is as follows: KAGVTQTPRYLIKTRGQQVTLSCSPISGHRSVSWYQQTPGQGLQFLFEYFSETQRNKGNFPGRFSGRQFSNSRSEMNVSTLELGDSALYLCASSSSYEQYFGPGTRLTVT.

The V gene is TRBV7-3, the J gene TRBJ2-2; D is uncertain. Trimming took 4 bases from V and 2 from J, leaving 2 bases between them. CDR1 is SGHTA and CDR2 is FQGTGA in the germline V gene. The CDR3 runs 12 residues. The CDR3: CASSYNTGELFF. CDR3 coding DNA: TGTGCCAGCAGCTACAACACCGGGGAGCTGTTTTTT.

Only one count was recorded for this clone. The chain carries TRBV5-1 and TRBJ2-1, with TRBD2 matching over 7 bases. This CDR3 is 16 amino acids long. The junction had 11 bases not matched to a gene; V was cut back by 4 bases and J by 4 bases. Germline loops: CDR1 SGHRS, CDR2 YFSETQ. The DNA for the CDR3 is TGCGCCAGCAGCCCCACGCTAACGGGGGGATACAATGAGCAGTTCTTC. Translated: CASSPTLTGGYNEQFF. The variable domain in full, completed from reference TRBV5-1 and TRBJ2-1, reads KAGVTQTPRYLIKTRGQQVTLSCSPISGHRSVSWYQQTPGQGLQFLFEYFSETQRNKGNFPGRFSGRQFSNSRSEMNVSTLELGDSALYLCASSPTLTGGYNEQFFGPGTRLTVL.

This clone was seen many times. The V gene is TRBV27, the J gene TRBJ2-1, with 8 bases identical to TRBD1. The germline gives CDR1 MNHEY, CDR2 SMNVEV (reference sequence). There are 15 residues in the CDR3. The V segment lost 5 bases and the J segment 3 bases; nucleotides outside the gene matches: 6. The CDR3 DNA follows: TGTGCCAGCAGTGCGGGACAGGTGGGCTACAATGAGCAGTTCTTC. Encoded protein: CASSAGQVGYNEQFF.

The chain is built from TRBV12-3 or TRBV12-4 and TRBJ2-2; D is perhaps TRBD1 (6 bases). The V and J ends lost 6 bases and 6 bases respectively, with 8 bases between them. This CDR3 region has 12 residues. CDR3 coding DNA: TGTGCCAGCAGCCAGGGGTCCGGGGAGCTGTTTTTT. Translating it yields CASSQGSGELFF.

Note on this clone: One end of the junction varies from germline; a read error may be responsible. The chain couples TRBV19 to TRBJ2-7; D uncertain. The CDR3 length is 16 residues. CDR1 LNHDA and CDR2 SQIVND come from the germline V gene (reference sequence). CDR3 sequence reads: CASSIVGEPFSDEQYF. The CDR3 DNA reads TGTGCCAGTAGTATAGTAGGAGAGCCCTTCTCCGACGAGCAGTACTTC.

This clone appeared a single time. The junction and the germline gene differ at one end; a read error may be behind it. The chain combines TRBV20-1 with TRBJ2-1, with D possibly TRBD2 on 5 matching bases. The CDR3 sequence is 16 residues long. Germline V gives CDR1 DFQATT, CDR2 SNEGSKA (reference sequence). The CDR3 reads CSARDGSRVAGNDQFF. In DNA, the CDR3 is TGCAGTGCTAGAGATGGGTCGCGGGTGGCCGGGAATGATCAGTTCTTC.

This chain connects TRBV19 to TRBJ1-2; 7 nucleotides align to TRBD1. CDR1 and CDR2 (germline): LNHDA, SQIVND (reference sequence). With 5 bases clipped from V and 4 bases from J, the junction kept 7 bases outside the gene matches. The CDR3 length is 14 residues. CDR3 coding DNA: TGTGCCAGTAGTTCACCAGGGGGAGTCTATGGCTACACCTTC. This translates into CASSSPGGVYGYTF.

There are a few counts of this clone. The junction shows a germline mismatch at one end, possibly a read error. The chain combines TRBV6-5 with TRBJ1-4, with D maybe TRBD1 (5 bases). The CDR3 has 14 amino acids. Germline V gene data show CDR1 as MNHEY and CDR2 as SVGAGI. In nucleotides, the CDR3 is TGTGCCAGCAGTTACGACGGGGCTAAGGAAAAACTGTTTTTT. It is translated as CASSYDGAKEKLFF.

The chain links TRBV7-2 to TRBJ1-2, with D possibly TRBD1 on 5 matching bases. This CDR3 is built from 13 residues. The V end was cut by 5 bases, the J end by 8 bases, with 15 bases between. CDR1 and CDR2 from the germline V gene are SGHTA and FQGNSA. The CDR3 bases are TGTGCCAGCAGCCCGACAGTTCGGCAGGGCTACACCTTC. Residues: CASSPTVRQGYTF.

The rearrangement uses TRBV27 and TRBJ2-3; no clear D. Germline CDR1 and CDR2: MNHEY and SMNVEV (reference sequence). The V gene lost 0 bases and the J gene lost 0 bases, with 4 bases spanning the gap. The CDR3 runs to 14 residues. CDR3 region: CASSLSGSTDTQYF. The CDR3 coding sequence is TGTGCCAGCAGTTTATCCGGGAGCACAGATACGCAGTATTTT.

The CDR3 region has the DNA TGTGCCAGCAGACCGACAGGGTCAGTGTCCTACGAGCAGTACTTC. Its translation is CASRPTGSVSYEQYF. The chain links TRBV2 to TRBJ2-7; 7 bases fit TRBD1. This CDR3 is 15 amino acids long. CDR1 and CDR2 from the germline V gene are SNHLY and FYNNEI. Trimming took 6 bases from V and 1 from J; bases not matched to a gene: 9.

The chain carries TRBV6-4 and TRBJ1-1; the D is unclear. Deletions cut 6 bases from V and 4 bases from J, with 18 bases between. The CDR3 has 15 residues. Germline V gene data show CDR1 as MRHNA and CDR2 as SNTAGT. This CDR3 is CASSWVLLVSTEAFF. CDR3 bases: TGTGCCAGCAGCTGGGTCCTTCTGGTTTCCACTGAAGCTTTCTTT.

Only a few counts were recorded for this clone. The chain links TRBV15 to TRBJ1-1; 7 bases agree with TRBD1. Germline trimming cut 8 bases from V and 3 bases from J; bases unmatched to any gene: 6. Germline CDR1 reads LNHNV; CDR2 reads YYDKDF (reference sequence). The CDR3 contains 13 residues. CDR3 DNA: TGTGCCACCCGGACAGGTGGGGACACTGAAGCTTTCTTT. Its protein product is CATRTGGDTEAFF.

CDR3 in DNA: TGTGCCAGCTCACGGTCTTCGGAGGGGACCGGGGAGCTGTTTTTT. This codes for CASSRSSEGTGELFF. This rearrangement joins TRBV18 to TRBJ2-2; possibly TRBD2 for D (6 bases). Trimming left V 4 bases short and J 5 bases short, with 14 bases between. This CDR3 comprises 15 residues. The germline V gene has CDR1 KGHSH and CDR2 LQKENI.

This sequence joins TRBV11-2 and TRBJ1-3; D gene unclear. CDR1 and CDR2 (germline): SGHAT, FQNNGV. V lost 0 bases and J lost 4, with 4 bases in between. There are 13 residues in the CDR3. This CDR3 is CASSLDAGNTIYF. In DNA, the CDR3 is TGTGCCAGCAGCTTAGATGCCGGAAACACCATATATTTT.

This clone was picked up a small number of times. The chain combines TRBV28 with TRBJ2-2; 10 bases align to TRBD1. Germline V gene data show CDR1 as MDHEN and CDR2 as SYDVKM. This CDR3 has 15 residues. The trim removed 4 bases at V and 4 bases at J, leaving 3 bases unmatched. The CDR3 DNA reads as TGTGCCAGCAGTTCAGGACAGGGGGTCACCGGGGAGCTGTTTTTT. Its translation: CASSSGQGVTGELFF.

In its sample, this clone was seen a few times. The chain is built from TRBV6-2 or TRBV6-3 and TRBJ2-1, with D unresolved. Trimming left V 8 bases short and J 5 bases short, with 7 bases between. Germline CDR1 is MNHEY and CDR2 is SVGEGT. The CDR3 has 11 amino acids. CDR3 sequence reads: CASSPNNEQFF. In DNA form, the CDR3 reads TGTGCCAGCTCGCCTAACAATGAGCAGTTCTTC.

In its sample, this clone ranks as medium-sized. V and J are TRBV5-1 and TRBJ2-1; possible D gene TRBD2, 6 bases. V lost 4 bases and J lost 0, with 14 bases in between. The CDR3 is 16 amino acids. Germline lookup yields CDR1 SGHRS and CDR2 YFSETQ. The CDR3 loop is CASSPKDGSSYNEQFF. DNA for the CDR3: TGCGCCAGCAGCCCCAAGGACGGGAGCTCCTACAATGAGCAGTTCTTC.